Following are 19 T cell receptor beta chains from one sample sequenced in a study of regulatory T cells in long-lasting Graves disease. Building of the TCR beta libraries involved iRepertoire HTBI primers and Arm-PCR of CDR3 regions. From the multiplex PCR reads, TCRdb called clonotypes with MiXCR, one entry per CDR3 protein. This table has approximately 440,000 distinct CDR3 sequences, roughly a quarter appearing once. Specified time point: persistent/refractory GD, antithyroid drugs over 5 years with positive TRAb. PBMC RNA served as the TCR library source. The sample here was peripheral blood mononuclear cells (PBMCs), taken when the disease was refractory, from a patient treated with antithyroid drugs. The receptors shown here come from a female donor with Graves disease.

This sequence joins TRBV3-1 and TRBJ1-2; TRBD1 is a possible D gene (6 bases). Germline V gene sequence: CDR1 LGHDT, CDR2 YNNKEL (reference sequence). V was trimmed by 2 bases and J by 8 bases, leaving 18 bases between them. The CDR3 runs 15 residues. The CDR3 bases are TGTGCCAGCAGCCAAAATGCTGGGTTAGGGGGAGGCTACACCTTC. Translation: CASSQNAGLGGGYTF. Looking up the rest from reference TRBV3-1 and TRBJ1-2 gives the full variable domain: DTAVSQTPKYLVTQMGNDKSIKCEQNLGHDTMYWYKQDSKKFLKIMFSYNNKELIINETVPNRFSPKSPDKAHLNLHINSLELGDSAVYFCASSQNAGLGGGYTFGSGTRLTVV.

This clonotype was found a few times. V usage is TRBV27 and J usage is TRBJ1-1; D possibly corresponds to TRBD1 (5 bases). V gave up 5 bases and J gave up 4 bases, with 11 bases separating them. CDR1 and CDR2 (germline): MNHEY, SMNVEV (reference sequence). The CDR3 spans 13 residues. Here the CDR3 reads CASSPVGGTEAFF. The CDR3 coding sequence is TGTGCCAGCAGTCCGGTCGGGGGCACTGAAGCTTTCTTT.

The J gene is TRBJ2-2, the V gene TRBV7-9; TRBD1 aligns across 10 bases. V was clipped by 1 base and J by 4 bases; unmatched bases: 0. This CDR3 is built from 15 residues. Germline V gene sequence: CDR1 SEHNR, CDR2 FQNEAQ (reference sequence). This CDR3 is CASSLGDRGTGELFF. CDR3 DNA: TGTGCCAGCAGCTTAGGGGACAGGGGCACCGGGGAGCTGTTTTTT.

This clonotype was seen only a few times. The chain uses TRBV11-2 and TRBJ2-7; D gene uncertain. CDR3 length: 10 residues. Germline values: CDR1 SGHAT, CDR2 FQNNGV. The V end was cut by 5 bases, the J end by 5 bases, with 4 bases between. The CDR3 region has the DNA TGTGCCAGCAGCGTGCACGAGCAGTACTTC. Translating it yields CASSVHEQYF.

This clonotype was seen many times. CDR3 in DNA: TGTGCCTGGAGTGAGGACACTGAAGCTTTCTTT. Protein: CAWSEDTEAFF. The chain employs TRBV30 and TRBJ1-1; D is unclear. The CDR3 covers 11 residues. Trimming cost V 1 base and J 3 bases, with 3 bases left between them. Per the germline V gene, CDR1 is GTSNPN and CDR2 is SVGIG (reference sequence).

This clonotype was seen ten or more times. The rearrangement joins TRBV28 to TRBJ1-2; a weak D match, TRBD1 (6 bases). Trimming cost V 5 bases and J 4 bases, with 23 bases left between them. The CDR3 is 17 residues long. Germline CDR1 and CDR2: MDHEN and SYDVKM. CDR3 nucleotide sequence: TGTGCCAGCAGTCCTTTTATGCCCTTCGGACAGAGCTATGGCTACACCTTC. Encoded protein: CASSPFMPFGQSYGYTF.

This clonotype was recorded a few times. V usage is TRBV6-1 and J usage is TRBJ1-5, with TRBD1 identical over 8 bases. J lost 4 bases, V lost 4 bases, and 9 bases had no gene match. CDR1 is MNHNS, CDR2 SASEGT, per germline. CDR3 length: 16 amino acids. Here the CDR3 reads CASSGPGTGKNQPQHF. As DNA, the CDR3 is TGTGCCAGCAGTGGCCCCGGGACAGGCAAAAATCAGCCCCAGCATTTT.

This clonotype was recorded at least ten times. The chain links TRBV18 to TRBJ2-7; D is undetermined. The ends were cut back, 3 bases at V and 5 bases at J, with 8 bases in the middle. Looked up from germline, CDR1 is KGHSH and CDR2 is LQKENI. The CDR3 runs 12 residues. DNA of the CDR3: TGTGCCAGCTCACCGCCTTCCCACGAGCAGTACTTC. It encodes CASSPPSHEQYF.

V gene TRBV7-9 combines with J gene TRBJ2-2; unclear D gene. V lost 6 bases, J lost 0 bases, and 8 bases lay in between. Germline V lookup: CDR1 SEHNR, CDR2 FQNEAQ (reference sequence). This CDR3 comprises 14 residues. CDR3 sequence reads: CASRPLANTGELFF. For the CDR3, the DNA is TGTGCCAGCAGACCTCTGGCGAACACCGGGGAGCTGTTTTTT. Using reference TRBV7-9 and TRBJ2-2 for the parts outside the CDR3, the full variable domain is DTGVSQNPRHKITKRGQNVTFRCDPISEHNRLYWYRQTLGQGPEFLTYFQNEAQLEKSRLLSDRFSAERPKGSFSTLEIQRTEQGDSAMYLCASRPLANTGELFFGEGSRLTVL.

This clonotype was found many times. This CDR3 is CATRRGSNQPQHF. The CDR3 DNA is TGTGCCACCCGTCGGGGAAGCAATCAGCCCCAGCATTTT. J is TRBJ1-5 and V is TRBV27; no reliable D call. The V and J ends lost 10 bases and 1 base respectively, with 11 bases between them. Germline CDR1 MNHEY, CDR2 SMNVEV (reference sequence). The CDR3 sequence is 13 residues long.

This clonotype was observed a few times. The chain uses TRBV30 and TRBJ1-1, with a weak D call TRBD1 (5 bases). The V gene lost 1 base and the J gene lost 1 base, with 16 bases spanning the gap. The CDR3 consists of 16 residues. CDR1 and CDR2 from the germline V gene are GTSNPN and SVGIG (reference sequence). CDR3 region: CAWSGGTAVPNTEAFF. CDR3 sequence (DNA): TGTGCCTGGAGTGGCGGGACCGCGGTGCCGAACACTGAAGCTTTCTTT.

The chain couples TRBV7-9 to TRBJ2-2; 11 positions match TRBD2. Germline V gene lookup returns CDR1 SEHNR and CDR2 FQNEAQ (reference sequence). V dropped 5 bases and J dropped 3; count of bases not matched to a gene: 5. The CDR3 sequence is 16 residues long. CDR3 coding DNA: TGTGCCAGCAGCCTAACTAGCGGGAGTTACACCGGGGAGCTGTTTTTT. This sequence encodes CASSLTSGSYTGELFF.

There are many counts of this clonotype. The V gene is TRBV29-1, the J gene TRBJ2-2, with 7 positions matching TRBD1. V shed 4 bases, J shed 4 bases, and the junction held 3 bases outside the gene matches. Germline V gives CDR1 SQVTM, CDR2 ANQGSEA. CDR3 length equals 13 residues. The CDR3 loop is CSVVRQGTGELFF. Here the CDR3 DNA reads TGCAGCGTTGTGAGACAGGGCACCGGGGAGCTGTTTTTT.

This clonotype was seen repeatedly, ten times or more. The rearrangement links TRBV2 to TRBJ1-1; D not resolved. Germline V lookup: CDR1 SNHLY, CDR2 FYNNEI. This CDR3 comprises 14 residues. V was shortened by 10 bases and J by 3 bases, with 18 bases between the two germline ends. CDR3 region: CATHAYSGDTEAFF. In DNA form, the CDR3 reads TGTGCCACCCACGCTTACAGTGGGGACACTGAAGCTTTCTTT.

This clonotype has at least ten counts. V is TRBV7-8 and J is TRBJ2-5, with 11 nucleotides matching TRBD2. Germline V lookup: CDR1 SGHVS, CDR2 FQNEAQ. After removal of 5 bases from V and 4 bases from J, the junction contained 6 bases not matched to a gene. This CDR3 spans 15 amino acids. Here the CDR3 reads CASSQTSGTRETQYF. As DNA, the CDR3 is TGTGCCAGCAGCCAGACTAGCGGGACGAGAGAGACCCAGTACTTC.

This clonotype came up many times. The V call is TRBV28, the J call TRBJ1-1; D gene unclear. Trimming took 3 bases from V and 10 from J, leaving 12 bases between them. The germline gives CDR1 MDHEN, CDR2 SYDVKM. The CDR3 has 12 amino acids. CDR3 sequence (DNA): TGTGCCAGCAGTTTGTCTGCGGGGATAGCTTTCTTT. This encodes CASSLSAGIAFF.

Remarks on this clonotype: This may be a read error: a much more frequent sequence differs by one nucleotide. This chain links TRBV6-1 with TRBJ1-5, with a weak D call TRBD1 (5 bases). CDR1 is MNHNS and CDR2 is SASEGT in the germline V gene. The CDR3 contains 15 residues. CDR3: CASSPGRNGNRPQHF. The CDR3 region has the DNA TGTGCCAGCAGTCCGGGGCGTAACGGCAATCGGCCCCAGCATTTT.

This clonotype was counted at least ten times. The chain carries TRBV15 and TRBJ2-5; D is uncertain. V was pared by 1 base and J by 5 bases, with 11 bases between. This CDR3 is 14 amino acids long. The germline V gene encodes CDR1 LNHNV and CDR2 YYDKDF (reference sequence). In nucleotides, the CDR3 is TGTGCCACCAGCAGAGTCGTGTTTAGGGAGACCCAGTACTTC. Its protein product is CATSRVVFRETQYF.

This clonotype was seen many times. This rearrangement joins TRBV29-1 to TRBJ2-7; 9 nucleotides align to TRBD2. Germline V gives CDR1 SQVTM, CDR2 ANQGSEA. The CDR3 consists of 13 residues. V trimming: 4 bases; J trimming: 7 bases; junction bases outside the gene matches: 8. CDR3: CSVAAGGRGEQYF. The CDR3 coding sequence is TGCAGCGTTGCAGCGGGAGGCCGCGGGGAGCAGTACTTC.